The 13 T cell receptor beta chains in this list originate from one sample, sequenced in a study of blood T cell repertoires in COVID-19. Profiled with immunoSEQ multiplex PCR; TCRdb holds only in-frame clones, not every one. The top ten clones hold around 4% of a sample with about 300,000 clones, 65% to 90% of them seen once. Material: PBMCs or T cells enriched from blood (not recorded which). The receptors stem from a man aged 25 to 40 who had recovered from COVID-19.

V is TRBV18 and J is TRBJ2-2; D might be TRBD1 (5 bases). Between the trimmed V and J ends, which lost 5 bases and 0 bases, there was a span of 10 bases. The germline CDR1 and CDR2 sequences are KGHSH and LQKENI. This CDR3 has 15 amino acids. CDR3 in amino acids: CASSSQGANTGELFF. The DNA of the CDR3 is TGTGCCAGCTCATCGCAGGGTGCGAACACCGGGGAGCTGTTTTTT.

The chain employs TRBV3-1 (or the pseudogene TRBV3-2) and TRBJ2-3; TRBD2 matches 13 bases. The CDR3 contains 19 residues. Germline CDR1 and CDR2: LGHDT and YNNKEL (reference sequence). Unmatched junction bases numbered 7, after V lost 1 base and J lost 0 bases. This CDR3 reads CASSQGGGLAGVSTDTQYF. The DNA for the CDR3 is TGTGCCAGCAGCCAAGGGGGTGGACTAGCGGGGGTGAGCACAGATACGCAGTATTTT.

This chain links TRBV18 with TRBJ2-2; D may be TRBD1 (7 bases). From germline, CDR1 is KGHSH and CDR2 LQKENI. Trimming removed 5 bases from V and 0 bases from J, with 16 bases in between. The CDR3 is 17 amino acids. CDR3 in DNA: TGTGCCAGCTCAGGAGGGGGGACAGCGGCGAACACCGGGGAGCTGTTTTTT. It specifies CASSGGGTAANTGELFF.

J is TRBJ1-1 and V is TRBV5-1; TRBD1 agrees at 7 bases. CDR1 is SGHRS and CDR2 is YFSETQ in the germline V gene. The CDR3 runs 15 residues. V trimming: 4 bases; J trimming: 1 base; junction bases outside the gene matches: 7. CDR3 bases: TGCGCCAGCAGCCTCCAGGGACAGACGAACACTGAAGCTTTCTTT. As protein: CASSLQGQTNTEAFF.

This clone was picked up one time. The V gene is TRBV7-2, the J gene TRBJ2-7, with D tentatively TRBD2 (5 bases). This CDR3 has 15 residues. Germline CDR1 and CDR2: SGHTA and FQGNSA. V was clipped by 5 bases and J by 1 base, with 15 bases between them. The CDR3 is CASSKSRDFSYEQYF. In nucleotides, the CDR3 is TGTGCCAGCAGCAAAAGCCGGGATTTTTCCTACGAGCAGTACTTC.

V is TRBV28 and J is TRBJ1-2; TRBD1 agrees at 7 bases. The germline V gene has CDR1 MDHEN and CDR2 SYDVKM. V was clipped by 4 bases and J by 1 base; unmatched bases: 3. The CDR3 length is 14 residues. The CDR3 spells CASSYRGVNYGYTF. CDR3 coding DNA: TGTGCCAGCAGTTACAGGGGAGTTAACTATGGCTACACCTTC.

The rearrangement joins TRBV5-6 to TRBJ2-1; TRBD2 is a possible D gene (7 bases). Trimming shortened V by 1 base and J by 6 bases, and 14 bases separated the two germline ends. Germline CDR1 SGHDT, CDR2 YYEEEE. The CDR3 has 15 amino acids. CDR3 sequence: CASSLWWGGVNEQFF. In DNA, the CDR3 is TGTGCCAGCAGCTTGTGGTGGGGGGGCGTCAATGAGCAGTTCTTC.

This clone was recorded once. V and J are TRBV4-1 and TRBJ1-4; no definite D call. The germline V gene encodes CDR1 MGHRA and CDR2 YSYEKL. V lost 7 bases to trimming and J lost 8 bases, with 17 bases between them. This CDR3 has 14 residues. The CDR3 region has the DNA TGCGCCAGCACGCTTAGGAGTAACGGCGAAAAACTGTTTTTT. This sequence encodes CASTLRSNGEKLFF.

The V gene is TRBV2, the J gene TRBJ2-1, with 10 bases matching TRBD2. V lost 11 bases and J lost 6; bases outside the gene matches: 10. Germline V gene data show CDR1 as SNHLY and CDR2 as FYNNEI. CDR3 length equals 14 residues. CDR3 region: CAGGGTSVRNEQFF. For the CDR3, the DNA is TGTGCCGGAGGGGGGACTAGCGTTCGCAATGAGCAGTTCTTC.

The J gene is TRBJ1-1, the V gene TRBV29-1; no clear D gene. V lost 7 bases to trimming and J lost 7 bases, with 16 bases between them. CDR1 and CDR2 from the germline V gene are SQVTM and ANQGSEA. CDR3 length: 12 residues. CDR3 sequence reads: CSGETGASEAFF. CDR3 nucleotide sequence: TGCAGCGGGGAAACGGGAGCCAGTGAAGCTTTCTTT.

To note about this clone: Its ends do not fully match the called genes, so a read error is possible. J is TRBJ2-3 and V is TRBV24-1; the match to TRBD1 covers 7 bases. Germline V CDR1 and CDR2: KGHDR, SFDVKD. This CDR3 is 11 amino acids long. The CDR3 region is CATSDLTGVSF. The DNA of the CDR3 is TGTGCCACCAGTGATTTGACAGGGGTGTCTTTT.

The J gene is TRBJ1-3, the V gene TRBV5-1; the D is unclear. This CDR3 comprises 16 residues. V was pared by 0 bases and J by 4 bases, with 14 bases between. The germline CDR1 and CDR2 sequences are SGHRS and YFSETQ. This chain's CDR3 is CASSLGLGDGGNTIYF. The CDR3 DNA reads TGCGCCAGCAGCTTGGGGCTAGGAGACGGCGGAAACACCATATATTTT.

This clone was recorded only once. The V and J genes are TRBV5-1 and TRBJ2-7; perhaps TRBD1 as D (6 bases). Trimming pared 4 bases from V and 7 bases from J, leaving 18 bases between. The germline V gene encodes CDR1 SGHRS and CDR2 YFSETQ. The CDR3 sequence is 14 residues long. CDR3 DNA sequence: TGCGCCAGCAGCCCTGGCAGCGTTAGGGGGGAGCAGTACTTC. It translates to CASSPGSVRGEQYF.